Presented here are 6 T cell receptor beta chains from one specimen sequenced in a study of blood T cell repertoires in COVID-19 (dated by TCRdb to 2020 to 2021). The library relied on the immunoSEQ multiplex PCR assay. The table was pulled from immuneACCESS by TCRdb, which kept in-frame rearrangements only. Such tables lose some clones; where checked, under half of the loss comes from unresolved V genes, and the rest has no known cause. The sample has approximately 210,000 clones on record, roughly nine tenths of them singletons. 0.7% to 0.95% of the sample rests with the top ten. Specimen: peripheral blood. All receptors come from an older woman with acute or convalescent COVID-19.

This rearrangement joins TRBV2 to TRBJ1-6; the match to TRBD1 covers 7 bases. The CDR3 totals 14 residues. V trimming: 8 bases; J trimming: 9 bases; junction bases outside the gene matches: 10. CDR1 is SNHLY and CDR2 is FYNNEI in the germline V gene. The CDR3 loop is CASATGTVPSPLHF. The CDR3 nucleotides read TGTGCCAGCGCGACCGGGACAGTACCTTCACCCCTCCACTTT.

This chain connects TRBV5-4 to TRBJ1-1; TRBD1 matches at 8 bases. Germline loops: CDR1 SGHNT, CDR2 YYREEE (reference sequence). V trimming: 0 bases; J trimming: 1 base; junction bases outside the gene matches: 2. This CDR3 region has 15 residues. As DNA, the CDR3 is TGTGCCAGCAGCTTGGAGGACAGGGCGAACACTGAAGCTTTCTTT. This sequence encodes CASSLEDRANTEAFF.

DNA of the CDR3: TGTGCCAGCAGTTTGAGAGGGGGCGCCCGGAATGAGCAGTTCTTC. Protein: CASSLRGGARNEQFF. The V gene is TRBV28, the J gene TRBJ2-1; 7 nucleotides agree with TRBD1. This CDR3 spans 15 amino acids. Germline loops: CDR1 MDHEN, CDR2 SYDVKM. With 3 bases clipped from V and 7 bases from J, the junction kept 9 bases outside the gene matches.

The chain uses TRBV7-3 and TRBJ2-5; no clear D gene. This CDR3 spans 12 amino acids. The V end was cut by 3 bases, the J end by 2 bases, with 4 bases between. Germline CDR1 reads SGHTA; CDR2 reads FQGTGA. DNA of the CDR3: TGTGCCAGCAGCTTGGAGCAAGAGACCCAGTACTTC. This sequence encodes CASSLEQETQYF.

The V and J genes are TRBV10-3 and TRBJ1-1, with 8 nucleotides matching TRBD1. Losses at the gene ends were 7 bases for V and 3 bases for J; bases not matched to a gene: 7. Germline V lookup: CDR1 ENHRY, CDR2 SYGVKD. This CDR3 comprises 14 residues. CDR3 DNA: TGTGCCATCACGCCAGGACAGGGTTACACTGAAGCTTTCTTT. Encoded protein: CAITPGQGYTEAFF.

The chain uses TRBV6-5 and TRBJ1-6; D possibly corresponds to TRBD1 (5 bases). CDR1 is MNHEY, CDR2 SVGAGI, per germline. V was clipped by 5 bases and J by 6 bases, with 8 bases between them. The CDR3 spans 13 residues. The DNA for the CDR3 is TGTGCCAGCAGTCCGACAGTTAATTCACCCCTCCACTTT. It specifies CASSPTVNSPLHF.